Shown below are 28 T cell receptor beta chains from a single sample sequenced in a study of identical twins. Each CDR3 protein is one row after TCRdb ran MiXCR on the 5' RACE reads. The table records a few hundred thousand distinct CDR3 sequences, 14% of them present only once. These sequences were also reported in another study, on yellow fever vaccine responses in identical twins.

The sample comprised CD4+ T cells sorted from blood. The origin of the receptors is a woman aged 18-29 years in good health.

This clonotype has a handful of counts. The chain has TRBV6-5 and TRBJ2-1, with no clear D. The CDR3 has 14 residues. Germline-derived CDR1 and CDR2 are MNHEY and SVGAGI. The V gene lost 0 bases and the J gene lost 10 bases, with 13 bases spanning the gap. Written as DNA, the CDR3 is TGTGCCAGCAGTTACTCAGCCCACTCTCGGGAGCAGTTCTTC. It translates to CASSYSAHSREQFF.

This clonotype was counted a few times. The chain uses TRBV20-1 and TRBJ2-5; maybe TRBD1 (5 bases). Germline V lookup: CDR1 DFQATT, CDR2 SNEGSKA (reference sequence). Trimming stripped 6 bases from V and 5 bases from J, with 19 bases between. The CDR3 has 14 residues. CDR3 in amino acids: CSAPRQFSGETQYF. The CDR3 nucleotides are TGCAGTGCACCGAGACAGTTTTCTGGCGAGACCCAGTACTTC.

The rearrangement links TRBV4-3 to TRBJ2-7; 9 nucleotides line up with TRBD2. Germline V gene lookup returns CDR1 LGHNA and CDR2 YSLEER. With 0 bases clipped from V and 5 bases from J, the junction kept 11 bases outside the gene matches. This CDR3 has 17 residues. CDR3 DNA: TGCGCCAGCAGCCAAGATGGATTAGCGGGAGTCTTCCACGAGCAGTACTTC. It yields the protein CASSQDGLAGVFHEQYF.

This clonotype appeared a few times. The gene calls are TRBV10-3 and TRBJ1-2; D is possibly TRBD1 (6 bases). The CDR3 covers 12 residues. The ends were cut back, 6 bases at V and 8 bases at J, with 13 bases in the middle. The V gene's germline CDR1 is ENHRY and CDR2 SYGVKD. CDR3 amino acids: CAIRTGSRGYTF. DNA for the CDR3: TGTGCCATCAGGACAGGCTCGAGGGGCTACACCTTC.

The gene calls are TRBV19 and TRBJ2-3; 9 positions match TRBD1. The CDR3 length is 15 residues. CDR1 LNHDA and CDR2 SQIVND come from the germline V gene (reference sequence). V shed 2 bases, J shed 5 bases, and the junction held 5 bases outside the gene matches. CDR3 loop: CASSIPGQGKDTQYF. Here the CDR3 DNA reads TGTGCCAGTAGTATACCGGGACAGGGTAAAGATACGCAGTATTTT.

The chain carries TRBV5-1 and TRBJ2-3, with 11 bases lining up with TRBD2. From germline, CDR1 is SGHRS and CDR2 YFSETQ. The length of the CDR3 is 13 residues. V shed 7 bases, J shed 6 bases, and the junction held 4 bases outside the gene matches. CDR3 DNA: TGCGCCAGCTCGACTAGCGGGATGGATACGCAGTATTTT. Encoded protein: CASSTSGMDTQYF.

This clonotype was seen only a few times. The genes are TRBV28 and TRBJ2-7; D possibly corresponds to TRBD2 (6 bases). The germline V gene has CDR1 MDHEN and CDR2 SYDVKM. The V gene lost 4 bases and the J gene lost 2 bases, with 24 bases spanning the gap. The CDR3 has 18 amino acids. The CDR3 here is CASSSPQEGYPTPYEQYF. In DNA, the CDR3 is TGTGCCAGCAGTTCGCCCCAGGAGGGTTACCCCACACCCTACGAGCAGTACTTC.

This clonotype was found many times. The rearrangement links TRBV28 to TRBJ2-7; perhaps TRBD1 as D (6 bases). V gave up 2 bases and J gave up 2 bases, with 10 bases separating them. Germline V gene lookup returns CDR1 MDHEN and CDR2 SYDVKM. The CDR3 loop spans 14 amino acids. DNA for the CDR3: TGTGCCAGCAGTTTACAGGGGTTTACCTACGAGCAGTACTTC. Translation gives CASSLQGFTYEQYF.

The table lists this clonotype with a few counts. The V call is TRBV10-2, the J call TRBJ2-7; D tentatively fits TRBD1 or TRBD2 (6 bases each). The CDR3 consists of 13 residues. The germline V gene encodes CDR1 WSHSY and CDR2 SAAADI. CDR3 amino acids: CASSESRGDRGQV. Here the CDR3 DNA reads TGCGCCAGCAGTGAGTCGAGGGGGGACCGGGGTCAGGTC.

This clonotype showed up many times. This chain uses TRBV29-1 with TRBJ2-1; 7 bases match TRBD2. The CDR3 covers 15 residues. Germline CDR1 SQVTM, CDR2 ANQGSEA. J lost 4 bases, V lost 3 bases, and 9 bases had no gene match. The DNA for the CDR3 is TGCAGCGTTGATCGGCTAGCGGAAGCGTACAATGAGCAGTTCTTC. Amino acids: CSVDRLAEAYNEQFF.

This clonotype was seen a handful of times. The rearrangement uses TRBV4-1 and TRBJ2-7; TRBD2 aligns across 10 bases. The CDR3 length is 16 residues. V gave up 1 base and J gave up 5 bases; unmatched junction bases: 8. Germline V lookup: CDR1 MGHRA, CDR2 YSYEKL. CDR3 in amino acids: CASSQVPGTSVNEQYF. For the CDR3, the DNA is TGCGCCAGCAGCCAAGTTCCCGGGACTAGCGTCAACGAGCAGTACTTC.

The chain joins TRBV6-1 to TRBJ2-2; D unresolved. Germline V gives CDR1 MNHNS, CDR2 SASEGT. Between the trimmed V and J ends, which lost 5 bases and 7 bases, there was a span of 11 bases. This CDR3 is built from 13 residues. The CDR3 loop reads CASSQSRNGELFF. For the CDR3, the DNA is TGTGCCAGCAGTCAGTCCCGGAACGGGGAGCTGTTTTTT.

The rearrangement joins TRBV20-1 to TRBJ2-3, with 7 nucleotides matching TRBD2. Germline loops: CDR1 DFQATT, CDR2 SNEGSKA (reference sequence). There are 15 residues in the CDR3. V lost 3 bases, J lost 4 bases, and 10 bases stayed unmatched. The CDR3 spells CSASRAGASADTQYF. Here the CDR3 DNA reads TGCAGTGCTAGTAGGGCGGGAGCTTCGGCAGATACGCAGTATTTT.

At least ten counts were recorded for this clonotype. V is TRBV5-1 and J is TRBJ1-1; 9 bases match TRBD1. Trimming at V came to 2 bases and at J to 1 base, leaving 6 bases not matched to a gene. CDR1 is SGHRS, CDR2 YFSETQ, per germline. The CDR3 spans 16 residues. The CDR3 DNA is TGCGCCAGCAGCTTCCGCCCGGGACAGGGGAACACTGAAGCTTTCTTT. This gives the protein CASSFRPGQGNTEAFF.

This clonotype came up a few times. The chain uses TRBV5-6 and TRBJ2-6; 12 bases are shared with TRBD2. V trimming: 2 bases; J trimming: 0 bases; junction bases outside the gene matches: 3. Germline-derived CDR1 and CDR2 are SGHDT and YYEEEE. This CDR3 has 18 residues. This CDR3 reads CASSLLAGGNSGANVLTF. The DNA for the CDR3 is TGTGCCAGCAGCTTACTAGCGGGGGGAAACTCTGGGGCCAACGTCCTGACTTTC.

This clonotype was detected only a few times. The rearrangement joins TRBV5-1 to TRBJ2-1; 10 nucleotides agree with TRBD2. The CDR3 consists of 16 residues. J was trimmed by 7 bases and V by 4 bases; bases with no gene match: 11. Germline V CDR1 and CDR2: SGHRS, YFSETQ. CDR3 loop: CASSVTGTSVGNEQFF. The CDR3 coding sequence is TGCGCCAGCAGCGTCACCGGGACTAGCGTGGGTAATGAGCAGTTCTTC.

This clonotype was detected many times. One junction end does not reproduce the germline sequence, and a read error may be involved. V usage is TRBV7-7 and J usage is TRBJ2-4; D might be TRBD1 or TRBD2, each matching 5 bases. The CDR3 sequence is 15 residues long. Germline lookup yields CDR1 SSHAT and CDR2 FNYEAQ (reference sequence). CDR3 region: CASSPTGTAKNIQYF. The CDR3, as DNA: TGTGCTAGCAGTCCTACCGGGACAGCCAAAAACATTCAGTACTTC. Using reference TRBV7-7 and TRBJ2-4 for the parts outside the CDR3, the full variable domain is GAGVSQSPRYKVTKRGQDVTLRCDPISSHATLYWYQQALGQGPEFLTYFNYEAQPDKSGLPSDRFSAERPEGSISTLTIQRTEQRDSAMYRCASSPTGTAKNIQYFGAGTRLSVL.

This clonotype was observed at least ten times. The chain recombines TRBV7-9 with TRBJ1-3; D is undetermined. Germline lookup yields CDR1 SEHNR and CDR2 FQNEAQ (reference sequence). V shed 9 bases and J shed 0 bases, with 9 bases lying between them. The CDR3 has 13 residues. The chain's CDR3 is CASGVGSGNTIYF. CDR3 nucleotides: TGTGCCAGTGGAGTGGGCTCTGGAAACACCATATATTTT.

This chain uses TRBV6-4 with TRBJ2-1; D unresolved. This CDR3 spans 13 amino acids. Germline loops: CDR1 MRHNA, CDR2 SNTAGT. V lost 5 bases and J lost 7, with 12 bases in between. CDR3 sequence reads: CASSPSWWNEQFF. Written as DNA, the CDR3 is TGTGCCAGCAGTCCCAGCTGGTGGAATGAGCAGTTCTTC.

The chain joins TRBV28 to TRBJ2-7; 12 positions match TRBD2. The CDR3 is 18 amino acids. Germline CDR1 is MDHEN and CDR2 is SYDVKM. V lost 6 bases and J lost 3; bases outside the gene matches: 15. In nucleotides, the CDR3 is TGTGCCAGCAGCTACAGCTTCTTGGGGACTAGCGGGTTCTACGAGCAGTACTTC. Its protein is CASSYSFLGTSGFYEQYF. The full variable domain, completed using reference TRBV28 and TRBJ2-7, is DVKVTQSSRYLVKRTGEKVFLECVQDMDHENMFWYRQDPGLGLRLIYFSYDVKMKEKGDIPEGYSVSREKKERFSLILESASTNQTSMYLCASSYSFLGTSGFYEQYFGPGTRLTVT.

As regards this clonotype: The conserved phenylalanine or tryptophan normally closing the CDR3 is absent here, so this likely arose from a read error. The rearrangement uses TRBV11-3 and TRBJ2-7, with D possibly called TRBD1 or TRBD2 (5 bases each). Trimming shortened V by 5 bases and J by 6 bases, and 14 bases separated the two germline ends. CDR3 length equals 13 residues. Germline V gives CDR1 SGHNT, CDR2 YENEEA. DNA of the CDR3: TGTGCCAGCAGCCTACAGAGGGACCTCGAGCAGTACATC. This codes for CASSLQRDLEQYI.

The table lists this clonotype with a count of one. The gene calls are TRBV20-1 and TRBJ2-3, with 11 positions matching TRBD2. The CDR3 consists of 13 residues. Germline V gene lookup returns CDR1 DFQATT and CDR2 SNEGSKA (reference sequence). The junction had 4 bases not matched to a gene; V was cut back by 6 bases and J by 5 bases. CDR3 nucleotides: TGCAGTGCCTTACTAGCGGGGGTAGATACGCAGTATTTT. Amino acid sequence: CSALLAGVDTQYF.

This clonotype was observed at least ten times. J is TRBJ2-3 and V is TRBV5-1; a possible D gene is TRBD2 (7 bases). CDR1 and CDR2 from the germline V gene are SGHRS and YFSETQ. CDR3 length: 18 amino acids. V dropped 0 bases and J dropped 3 bases, with 20 bases sitting between them. The CDR3 DNA reads as TGCGCCAGCAGCTTGGAGGGAAGAGCCGGGGGGCTAACAGATACGCAGTATTTT. Its protein is CASSLEGRAGGLTDTQYF.

This clonotype was counted at least ten times. This chain joins TRBV7-2 and TRBJ2-6; D remains unclear. Trimming left V 3 bases short and J 0 bases short, with 3 bases between. The CDR3 has 14 residues. Per germline, CDR1 SGHTA and CDR2 FQGNSA. In nucleotides, the CDR3 is TGTGCCAGCAGCTTGTACTCTGGGGCCAACGTCCTGACTTTC. Protein: CASSLYSGANVLTF.

This clonotype was observed a few times. V gene TRBV7-2 combines with J gene TRBJ1-2; D ambiguous. The CDR3 has 12 amino acids. Trimming left V 0 bases short and J 8 bases short, with 7 bases between. The V gene's germline CDR1 is SGHTA and CDR2 FQGNSA. CDR3 sequence reads: CASSLARRGYTF. The DNA of the CDR3 is TGTGCCAGCAGCTTAGCCCGGCGGGGCTACACCTTC. Complete variable domain (other parts from reference TRBV7-2 and TRBJ1-2): GAGVSQSPSNKVTEKGKDVELRCDPISGHTALYWYRQSLGQGLEFLIYFQGNSAPDKSGLPSDRFSAERTGGSVSTLTIQRTQQEDSAVYLCASSLARRGYTFGSGTRLTVV.

CDR3 coding DNA: TGCAGTGTCGACGATGGCAATCAGCCCCAGCATTTT. Its protein is CSVDDGNQPQHF. J is TRBJ1-5 and V is TRBV20-1; D remains unclear. CDR1 and CDR2 (germline): DFQATT, SNEGSKA (reference sequence). The CDR3 runs to 12 residues. V lost 7 bases to trimming and J lost 2 bases, with 9 bases between them.

This clonotype appeared many times. The rearrangement uses TRBV28 and TRBJ1-5, with 11 bases matching TRBD1. The CDR3 extends over 18 amino acids. V lost 3 bases and J lost 1; bases outside the gene matches: 8. Germline CDR1 and CDR2: MDHEN and SYDVKM. The CDR3 DNA reads as TGTGCCAGCAGTTTCGGGACAGGGGGTGGCGTAAGCAATCAGCCCCAGCATTTT. The encoded protein is CASSFGTGGGVSNQPQHF. Looking up the rest from reference TRBV28 and TRBJ1-5 gives the full variable domain: DVKVTQSSRYLVKRTGEKVFLECVQDMDHENMFWYRQDPGLGLRLIYFSYDVKMKEKGDIPEGYSVSREKKERFSLILESASTNQTSMYLCASSFGTGGGVSNQPQHFGDGTRLSIL.

Only a few counts were recorded for this clonotype. CDR3 loop: CSARDWKVGASGNSYNEQFF. The DNA of the CDR3 is TGCAGTGCTAGAGATTGGAAGGTTGGAGCTAGCGGAAACTCCTACAATGAGCAGTTCTTC. This chain joins TRBV20-1 and TRBJ2-1; 7 nucleotides align to TRBD2. Germline V CDR1 and CDR2: DFQATT, SNEGSKA (reference sequence). The ends lost 0 bases at V and 0 bases at J; junction bases unmatched: 17. The CDR3 totals 20 residues.